These 5 T cell receptor beta chains were sequenced from one sample in a study of blood T cell repertoires in COVID-19. Repertoires were generated with immunoSEQ multiplex PCR, while TCRdb's copy carries only in-frame clones and drops some. Of about 170,000 clones detected, about 87% appear once; the ten largest clones hold roughly 24%. Sequencing was done on a sample of peripheral blood. The receptor source for this set is a man between 60 and 75 years old with acute or convalescent COVID-19.

The genes are TRBV7-3 and TRBJ1-6; 7 nucleotides match TRBD1. From germline, CDR1 is SGHTA and CDR2 FQGTGA. V lost 5 bases to trimming and J lost 8 bases; unmatched junction nucleotides: 6. The CDR3 consists of 14 residues. The CDR3: CASSPGTDDSPLHF. Here the CDR3 DNA reads TGTGCCAGCAGCCCCGGGACAGATGATTCACCCCTCCACTTT.

The gene calls are TRBV19 and TRBJ1-1; D is unclear. The V gene's germline CDR1 is LNHDA and CDR2 SQIVND (reference sequence). The CDR3 sequence is 13 residues long. V dropped 3 bases and J dropped 7 bases, with 12 bases sitting between them. The CDR3 loop is CASSIPAEGEAFF. CDR3 DNA sequence: TGTGCCAGTAGTATTCCCGCCGAGGGTGAAGCTTTCTTT.

This clone was seen a handful of times. The chain combines TRBV7-3 with TRBJ1-2, with D possibly matching TRBD1 (6 bases). The CDR3 has 10 residues. Per germline, CDR1 SGHTA and CDR2 FQGTGA. V lost 9 bases and J 5 bases, leaving 7 bases between the germline ends. CDR3 nucleotide sequence: TGTGCCAGAGGACAGTATGGCTACACCTTC. It specifies CARGQYGYTF.

The chain has TRBV2 and TRBJ2-7; D ambiguous. Trimming stripped 4 bases from V and 2 bases from J, with 9 bases between. The CDR3 loop spans 13 amino acids. Per the germline V gene, CDR1 is SNHLY and CDR2 is FYNNEI. The CDR3 reads CASSARSTYEQYF. CDR3 bases: TGTGCCAGCAGTGCGCGGAGTACCTACGAGCAGTACTTC.

The chain employs TRBV19 and TRBJ1-5; TRBD1 aligns across 7 bases. Germline CDR1 LNHDA, CDR2 SQIVND (reference sequence). With 3 bases clipped from V and 1 base from J, the junction kept 6 bases outside the gene matches. The CDR3 runs to 16 residues. CDR3 sequence: CASSIPGQTSNQPQHF. CDR3 coding DNA: TGTGCCAGTAGTATCCCGGGACAGACGAGCAATCAGCCCCAGCATTTT.